This T cell receptor (beta chain) was documented in a study of T cells after yellow fever vaccination. This clonotype came up a few times. Its specificity is not known. In making TCR cDNA, 5'RACE template switching added a universal primer site and UMIs to it. TCRdb independently ran MiXCR on the 5' RACE reads; one entry per CDR3 protein. The sample consists of 300,000 to 350,000 distinct CDR3 sequences, around 4.1% of them appearing once. CDR1 ENHRY and CDR2 SYGVKD come from the germline V gene. CDR3 length equals 18 residues. Trimming removed 5 bases at V and 7 bases at J, with 26 bases between. General study points: Few clonotypes appeared in both CD4 and CD8 compartments. Peaking on day 5 versus 15, the secondary response was faster but weaker. Detected again after the booster were most primary-vaccination clones, at almost 97% CD4 and nearly 90% CD8.

This sequence joins TRBV10-3 and TRBJ2-2; weak D call: TRBD2 (7 bases). This clonotype was obtained from a man younger than 35 who received the YFV17D yellow fever vaccine. Sequencing used PBMCs, obtained 5 days after the yellow fever booster vaccination. The CDR3 nucleotides are TGTGCCATCAGTTCCTCTCGGGGGGCGCATGAGTATGGCGGGGAGCTGTTTTTT. It specifies CAISSSRGAHEYGGELFF.